Below are 11 T cell receptor beta chains sequenced from a single sample in a study of blood T cell repertoires in COVID-19. TCRdb's copy holds only in-frame clones and misses some; the assay was immunoSEQ multiplex PCR. The table includes approximately 70,000 clones, around 92% detected once. The sequenced sample consisted of peripheral blood. These receptors came from a human donor with active COVID-19. The donor label of this sample is uncertain.

The chain has TRBV28 and TRBJ2-7; a possible D gene is TRBD1 (6 bases). This CDR3 spans 14 amino acids. Looked up from germline, CDR1 is MDHEN and CDR2 is SYDVKM. Trimming removed 5 bases from V and 3 bases from J, with 14 bases in between. The CDR3: CASSHLRDNYEQYF. The DNA for the CDR3 is TGTGCCAGCAGTCATCTCCGGGACAACTACGAGCAGTACTTC.

This chain connects TRBV11-3 to TRBJ2-2; 10 bases are shared with TRBD2. The CDR3 has 14 residues. The junction had 7 bases not matched to a gene; V was cut back by 10 bases and J by 5 bases. Germline CDR1 is SGHNT and CDR2 is YENEEA. CDR3 bases: TGTGCCACGGCGGGACTAGCGTTTACCGGGGAGCTGTTTTTT. It encodes CATAGLAFTGELFF.

This rearrangement joins TRBV18 to TRBJ2-1; 7 nucleotides align to TRBD2. Germline V gene data show CDR1 as KGHSH and CDR2 as LQKENI. With 3 bases clipped from V and 0 bases from J, the junction kept 5 bases outside the gene matches. This CDR3 region has 16 residues. This CDR3 is CASSPSTSYSYNEQFF. For the CDR3, the DNA is TGTGCCAGCTCACCTTCGACTAGCTACTCCTACAATGAGCAGTTCTTC.

The sample holds a few counts of this clone. This chain joins TRBV12-3 or TRBV12-4 and TRBJ1-1; D is uncertain. V lost 4 bases and J lost 6, with 12 bases in between. The CDR3 loop spans 13 amino acids. This CDR3 is CASSSPPIAEAFF. The DNA of the CDR3 is TGTGCCAGCAGTTCACCTCCCATAGCTGAAGCTTTCTTT.

This chain uses TRBV5-1 with TRBJ1-1, with 7 positions matching TRBD1. The V gene's germline CDR1 is SGHRS and CDR2 YFSETQ. The CDR3 contains 15 residues. J was trimmed by 0 bases and V by 6 bases; bases with no gene match: 8. In DNA form, the CDR3 reads TGCGCCAGCAACAAAGTCACAGGGGTGAACACTGAAGCTTTCTTT. Its translation: CASNKVTGVNTEAFF.

The chain is built from TRBV24-1 and TRBJ2-1; TRBD1 aligns across 9 bases. The V gene's germline CDR1 is KGHDR and CDR2 SFDVKD. The CDR3 is made up of 15 amino acids. Germline trimming cut 8 bases from V and 4 bases from J; bases unmatched to any gene: 8. CDR3 protein: CATTGGQGEYNEQFF. CDR3 nucleotide sequence: TGTGCCACCACCGGGGGACAGGGCGAGTACAATGAGCAGTTCTTC.

This chain links TRBV7-2 with TRBJ1-5, with D possibly TRBD1 on 5 matching bases. Germline CDR1 and CDR2: SGHTA and FQGNSA. With 5 bases removed from V and 3 bases from J, the gap between germline ends came to 17 bases. The CDR3 consists of 16 residues. The CDR3 coding sequence is TGTGCCAGCAGCCAAGTGGGGAAGGGGTACAATCAGCCCCAGCATTTT. Encoded protein: CASSQVGKGYNQPQHF.

The chain couples TRBV29-1 to TRBJ2-7, with TRBD1 matching 7 bases. V lost 4 bases, J lost 2 bases, and 8 bases stayed unmatched. CDR1 is SQVTM and CDR2 is ANQGSEA in the germline V gene. This CDR3 has 14 residues. CDR3 region: CSVATRQGAYEQYF. The CDR3 nucleotides are TGCAGCGTTGCTACTAGGCAGGGGGCCTACGAGCAGTACTTC.

This clone was detected only a few times. This chain joins TRBV5-4 and TRBJ1-6, with D possibly matching TRBD1 (6 bases). Germline-derived CDR1 and CDR2 are SGHNT and YYREEE (reference sequence). The V gene lost 3 bases and the J gene lost 2 bases, with 12 bases spanning the gap. This CDR3 region has 16 residues. The CDR3 region is CASSSGVQAYNSPLHF. CDR3 bases: TGTGCCAGCAGCTCAGGGGTGCAGGCCTATAATTCACCCCTCCACTTT.

The chain combines TRBV11-2 with TRBJ1-5; unclear D gene. Per germline, CDR1 SGHAT and CDR2 FQNNGV. V dropped 0 bases and J dropped 3 bases, with 3 bases sitting between them. The CDR3 has 13 amino acids. CDR3 region: CASSLEHNQPQHF. The CDR3 DNA is TGTGCCAGCAGCTTAGAACACAATCAGCCCCAGCATTTT.

The chain uses TRBV28 and TRBJ1-5; no reliable D call. The V gene's germline CDR1 is MDHEN and CDR2 SYDVKM. CDR3 length: 14 amino acids. The V gene lost 3 bases and the J gene lost 2 bases, with 8 bases spanning the gap. The CDR3, as DNA: TGTGCCAGCAGTTTCGCGGGTGGCAATCAGCCCCAGCATTTT. This encodes CASSFAGGNQPQHF.